A single sample is the source of the 14 T cell receptor beta chains below, sequenced in a study of blood T cells in healthy people across ages. PCR was performed a second time for 7 to 11 cycles using a sample-barcoded 5' primer and a J-beta primer mix. TCRdb reanalysed the 5' RACE reads using MiXCR and keeps one entry per CDR3 protein. The sample yields almost 550,000 distinct CDR3 sequences, more than 20% seen once. This same sample was also taken into another study, of T cells of mothers and their children.

Sequencing was done on a sample of blood. These receptors originate from a boy aged 5-17 years in good health.

The chain combines TRBV28 with TRBJ2-2; a weak D match, TRBD2 (6 bases). The CDR3 sequence is 16 residues long. Germline V gene lookup returns CDR1 MDHEN and CDR2 SYDVKM. V lost 5 bases and J 6 bases, leaving 19 bases between the germline ends. The CDR3: CASSPLSGGMAGELFF. The CDR3 nucleotides are TGTGCCAGCAGTCCTCTTTCCGGGGGAATGGCCGGGGAGCTGTTTTTT. Full variable domain (missing parts from reference TRBV28 and TRBJ2-2): DVKVTQSSRYLVKRTGEKVFLECVQDMDHENMFWYRQDPGLGLRLIYFSYDVKMKEKGDIPEGYSVSREKKERFSLILESASTNQTSMYLCASSPLSGGMAGELFFGEGSRLTVL.

This chain links TRBV20-1 with TRBJ2-4; 9 bases agree with TRBD1. Germline CDR1 is DFQATT and CDR2 is SNEGSKA (reference sequence). The V gene end was trimmed by 5 bases and the J gene end by 6 bases; junction bases not matched to a gene: 5. This CDR3 region has 13 residues. CDR3 coding DNA: TGCAGTGCTCCGGGACAGGGAATAAACATTCAGTACTTC. It translates to CSAPGQGINIQYF.

This clonotype was detected a few times. This chain joins TRBV28 and TRBJ2-3; perhaps TRBD1 as D (6 bases). V dropped 5 bases and J dropped 3 bases, with 18 bases sitting between them. The CDR3 has 16 residues. The germline CDR1 and CDR2 sequences are MDHEN and SYDVKM. CDR3 sequence: CASSTPGHKGTDTQYF. The CDR3 nucleotides read TGTGCCAGCAGTACACCGGGACACAAAGGGACAGATACGCAGTATTTT. Drawing the rest from reference TRBV28 and TRBJ2-3, the complete variable domain is DVKVTQSSRYLVKRTGEKVFLECVQDMDHENMFWYRQDPGLGLRLIYFSYDVKMKEKGDIPEGYSVSREKKERFSLILESASTNQTSMYLCASSTPGHKGTDTQYFGPGTRLTVL.

The rearrangement links TRBV29-1 to TRBJ2-1; 10 bases are shared with TRBD1. This CDR3 spans 15 amino acids. The V gene's germline CDR1 is SQVTM and CDR2 ANQGSEA. V trimming: 6 bases; J trimming: 3 bases; junction bases outside the gene matches: 8. The CDR3 sequence is CSVFRQGAIYNEQFF. The DNA for the CDR3 is TGCAGCGTATTTAGACAGGGGGCTATCTACAATGAGCAGTTCTTC.

This clonotype was observed a handful of times. The V gene is TRBV4-1, the J gene TRBJ1-2; a weak D match, TRBD1 (5 bases). CDR3 length: 15 residues. The germline V and J ends were trimmed by 0 bases and 6 bases, with 14 bases remaining between them. Germline loops: CDR1 MGHRA, CDR2 YSYEKL. In DNA form, the CDR3 reads TGCGCCAGCAGCCAAGAAAGCGCCAGGGTTGATGGCTACACCTTC. It specifies CASSQESARVDGYTF.

This rearrangement joins TRBV3-1 to TRBJ1-4; D unresolved. Germline CDR1 LGHDT, CDR2 YNNKEL (reference sequence). CDR3 length: 17 amino acids. Trimming pared 4 bases from V and 0 bases from J, leaving 15 bases between. CDR3 DNA sequence: TGTGCCAGCAGCCCTGCTCACGGACTAGCAACTAATGAAAAACTGTTTTTT. Translation gives CASSPAHGLATNEKLFF.

CDR3 nucleotide sequence: TGTGCCAGCAGCTGGACGGCGGGGGGGCCCTACGAGCAGTACTTC. Translated: CASSWTAGGPYEQYF. The rearrangement joins TRBV7-2 to TRBJ2-5, with 9 positions matching TRBD2. The J call is doubtful: the DNA matches TRBJ2-7 better. This CDR3 is built from 15 residues. Germline CDR1 is SGHTA and CDR2 is FQGNSA.

This clonotype was detected a few times. DNA of the CDR3: TGTGCCAGCAGCGTCTCCGGGGACAGGGGTGCACAAGAGACCCAGTACTTC. Translating it yields CASSVSGDRGAQETQYF. The chain uses TRBV9 and TRBJ2-5; 10 bases agree with TRBD1. Trimming cost V 2 bases and J 2 bases; bases outside gene matches: 9. Germline assignment: CDR1 SGDLS and CDR2 YYNGEE. This CDR3 comprises 17 residues.

The chain couples TRBV20-1 to TRBJ2-3; 7 positions agree with TRBD1. Trimming took 2 bases from V and 4 from J; bases not matched to a gene: 9. Germline V gives CDR1 DFQATT, CDR2 SNEGSKA (reference sequence). This CDR3 spans 15 amino acids. CDR3 residues: CSARTRQGVPDTQYF. As DNA, the CDR3 is TGCAGTGCTAGAACCCGACAGGGAGTCCCAGATACGCAGTATTTT.

V gene TRBV7-2 combines with J gene TRBJ2-3, with 8 positions matching TRBD2. Germline CDR1 and CDR2: SGHTA and FQGNSA. The CDR3 covers 14 residues. V shed 5 bases, J shed 2 bases, and the junction held 3 bases outside the gene matches. In nucleotides, the CDR3 is TGTGCCAGCAGCCTTGGACTAGCCACAGATACGCAGTATTTT. Translating gives CASSLGLATDTQYF.

The chain combines TRBV7-2 with TRBJ2-3, with TRBD1 matching 7 bases. Germline V gene data show CDR1 as SGHTA and CDR2 as FQGNSA. CDR3 length equals 18 residues. J gave up 3 bases and V 3 bases, and 15 bases lay outside the gene matches. CDR3 sequence: CASSFNFLGGGRTDTQYF. The CDR3 DNA sequence: TGTGCCAGCAGCTTTAACTTCCTAGGGGGCGGTCGTACAGATACGCAGTATTTT.

This clonotype appeared a few times. This rearrangement joins TRBV20-1 to TRBJ2-3, with D possibly TRBD1 on 6 matching bases. CDR3 length: 13 amino acids. The V and J ends lost 3 bases and 5 bases respectively, with 12 bases between them. The germline V gene encodes CDR1 DFQATT and CDR2 SNEGSKA (reference sequence). The CDR3 loop is CSASQTGQDTQYF. The CDR3 DNA reads as TGCAGTGCTAGTCAGACAGGCCAAGATACGCAGTATTTT.

V and J are TRBV12-3 or TRBV12-4 and TRBJ1-1; 9 nucleotides align to TRBD1. There are 12 residues in the CDR3. V shed 5 bases and J 10 bases; nucleotides not matched to a gene: 5. The CDR3 protein is CASSTGGQGAFF. The CDR3 bases are TGTGCCAGCAGTACAGGGGGCCAGGGAGCTTTCTTT.

Here the CDR3 reads CASSVYGRDNEQFF. The CDR3 DNA reads TGTGCCAGCAGCGTATACGGGAGGGACAATGAGCAGTTCTTC. The rearrangement links TRBV9 to TRBJ2-1; TRBD2 agrees at 8 bases. Trimming at V came to 1 base and at J to 5 bases, leaving 2 bases not matched to a gene. This CDR3 contains 14 residues. CDR1 is SGDLS, CDR2 YYNGEE, per germline.